Listed below are T cell receptor beta chains from one sample, sequenced in a study of shared clonotypes between healthy human individuals. Assay used: immunoSEQ multiplex PCR; TCRdb lists only in-frame clones, some missing. The sample includes some 580,000 clones, roughly 97% of them seen just once. Material: naive CD4+ T cells sorted from blood. These receptors all stem from a woman aged 25 to 39 in good health. Each CDR3 is given with its conserved first and last residue. Fields, in order: D gene, V gene, J gene, CDR3 DNA, CDR3 protein. A D gene is named only where the DNA matches it firmly.

NA	TRBV13	TRBJ2-2	TGTGCCAGCAGCCTAAGTCGGGGGGAGCTGTTTTTT	CASSLSRGELFF
TRBD1	TRBV19	TRBJ1-2	TGTGCCAGTACCCCGGGACATAAGGGGGCTCTGGGTGGCTACACCTTC	CASTPGHKGALGGYTF
NA	TRBV5-4	TRBJ2-5	TGTGCCAGCAGCCCAGGGAGAGAGACCCAGTACTTC	CASSPGRETQYF
NA	TRBV28	TRBJ2-1	TGTGCCAGCAGTTTACTAGCTAGGGAGCAGTTCTTC	CASSLLAREQFF
NA	TRBV20-1	TRBJ2-7	TGCAGTGCCAGCCGAGTCGAGCAGTACTTC	CSASRVEQYF
TRBD2	TRBV7-7	TRBJ2-5	TGTGCCAGCAGCTTAGGGACTAGCGGACAAGAGACCCAGTACTTC	CASSLGTSGQETQYF
NA	TRBV10-3	TRBJ2-5	TGTGCCACCGCCCTGAAAGAGACCCAGTACTTC	CATALKETQYF
TRBD2	TRBV5-1	TRBJ2-7	TGCGCCAGCAGCCGACTAGCGGGAGAATCCTACGAGCAGTACTTC	CASSRLAGESYEQYF
NA	TRBV7-2	TRBJ1-1	TGTGCCAGCAGCTTGAAAGTGGGCACTGAAGCTTTCTTT	CASSLKVGTEAFF
NA	TRBV15	TRBJ1-4	TGTGCCACCAGCATGCCCCCGTCCCAGGGCAGGGGAAGCGTTAATGAAAAACTGTTTTTT	CATSMPPSQGRGSVNEKLFF
TRBD1	TRBV7-9	TRBJ1-4	TGTGCCAGCAGGATCACGGACAGGGGAGGGGAAAAACTGTTTTTT	CASRITDRGGEKLFF
TRBD1	TRBV27	TRBJ2-7	TGTGCCAGCAGGCAAACCGGGACAGAGGGAAGGGGGTACGAGCAGTACTTC	CASRQTGTEGRGYEQYF
NA	TRBV18	TRBJ2-1	TGTGCCAGCTCACTATCGGACTGGTTGAATGAGCAGTTCTTC	CASSLSDWLNEQFF
TRBD1	TRBV15	TRBJ1-5	TGTGCCACCAGCAGATTGGACAGGGGGGTTGATCAGCCCCAGCATTTT	CATSRLDRGVDQPQHF
NA	TRBV4-2	TRBJ1-5	TGTGCCAGCAGCCAAGCTCGGGAACAGCCCCAGCATTTT	CASSQAREQPQHF
TRBD2	TRBV15	TRBJ2-7	TGTGCCACCAGCAGTAGAGGTAGTAGCGGGAGGAGTGGTAGCTACGAGCAGTACTTC	CATSSRGSSGRSGSYEQYF
TRBD1	TRBV11-2	TRBJ2-1	TGTGCCAGCAGCACCGTTCCGGGACAGGGAAAAGCTGAGCAGTTCTTC	CASSTVPGQGKAEQFF
TRBD1	TRBV25-1	TRBJ1-5	TGTGCCAGTAACAGGGGGAATCAGCCCCAGCATTTT	CASNRGNQPQHF
NA	TRBV18	TRBJ2-7	TGTGCCAGCTCACCCCCGATCAGTTACGAGCAGTACTTC	CASSPPISYEQYF
NA	TRBV28	TRBJ2-1	TGTGCCAGCAGTCCCCGTCCAAGACACGTATACAATGAGCAGTTCTTC	CASSPRPRHVYNEQFF
NA	TRBV13	TRBJ1-2	TGTGCCAGCAGCTTAGCCCACAGGGCAACGAACTATGGCTACACCTTC	CASSLAHRATNYGYTF
TRBD1	TRBV28	TRBJ1-2	TGTGCCAGCAGGAGACAGGGCTCGGCCTATGGCTACACCTTC	CASRRQGSAYGYTF
NA	TRBV7-3	TRBJ2-1	TGTGCCAGCAGCCCCTTTTCCCCTTTCAATGAGCAGTTCTTC	CASSPFSPFNEQFF
NA	TRBV6-1	TRBJ1-5	TGTGCCAGTGCCTACGACGAGAACTACGGACAGCCCCAGCATTTT	CASAYDENYGQPQHF
TRBD2	TRBV19	TRBJ2-1	TGTGCCAGTAGTATCGGGACTAGCGGGAACAATGAGCAGTTCTTC	CASSIGTSGNNEQFF